This T cell receptor (beta chain) was observed in a study of cytomegalovirus exposure and HLA in healthy donors. General study points: Despite most TCR sequences being rare, some public TCRs occurred in many donors.

This clone was counted a single time. Its target is unknown. Germline lookup yields CDR1 SGHKS and CDR2 YYEKEE (reference sequence). The length of the CDR3 is 15 residues. Trimming took off 2 bases at V and 3 bases at J, with 14 bases between the two ends. Vbeta (60) and Jbeta (13) primers were used in the PCR. The assay was immunoSEQ multiplex PCR, and TCRdb's table has in-frame clones only and misses some. Among around 40,000 clones listed, approximately 90% were seen once. The receptor was isolated from a woman in her 40s in good health and CMV-seropositive. The sample was PBMCs. The chain couples TRBV5-5 to TRBJ1-2, with D perhaps TRBD1 (6 bases). CDR3: CASSFDRPRDYGYTF. CDR3 bases: TGTGCCAGCAGCTTCGACAGGCCGCGGGACTATGGCTACACCTTC.